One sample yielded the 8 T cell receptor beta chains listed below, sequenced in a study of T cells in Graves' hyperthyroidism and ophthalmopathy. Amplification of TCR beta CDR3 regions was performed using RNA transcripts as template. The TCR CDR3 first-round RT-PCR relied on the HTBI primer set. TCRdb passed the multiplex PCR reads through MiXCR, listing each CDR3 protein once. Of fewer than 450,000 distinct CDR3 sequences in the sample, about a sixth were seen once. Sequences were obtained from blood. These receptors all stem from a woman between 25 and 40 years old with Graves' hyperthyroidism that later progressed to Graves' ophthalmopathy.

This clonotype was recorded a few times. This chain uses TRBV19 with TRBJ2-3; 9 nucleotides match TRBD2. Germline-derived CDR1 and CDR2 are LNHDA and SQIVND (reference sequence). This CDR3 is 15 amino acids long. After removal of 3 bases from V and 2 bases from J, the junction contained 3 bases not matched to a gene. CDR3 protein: CASSMTSGFTDTQYF. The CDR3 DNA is TGTGCCAGTAGTATGACTAGCGGTTTCACAGATACGCAGTATTTT.

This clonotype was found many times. DNA of the CDR3: TGTGCCAGCAGCACTGGACAGGCCTTAACTGAAGCTTTCTTT. As protein: CASSTGQALTEAFF. The genes are TRBV12-3 or TRBV12-4 and TRBJ1-1; 7 nucleotides line up with TRBD1. J lost 5 bases, V lost 6 bases, and 9 bases had no gene match. This CDR3 has 14 amino acids.

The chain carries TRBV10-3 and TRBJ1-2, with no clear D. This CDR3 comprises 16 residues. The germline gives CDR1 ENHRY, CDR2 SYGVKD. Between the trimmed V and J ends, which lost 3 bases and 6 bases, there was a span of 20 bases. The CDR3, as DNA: TGTGCCATCAGTGATTCCGGGCGGCGACTGAACCATGGCTACACCTTC. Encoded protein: CAISDSGRRLNHGYTF.

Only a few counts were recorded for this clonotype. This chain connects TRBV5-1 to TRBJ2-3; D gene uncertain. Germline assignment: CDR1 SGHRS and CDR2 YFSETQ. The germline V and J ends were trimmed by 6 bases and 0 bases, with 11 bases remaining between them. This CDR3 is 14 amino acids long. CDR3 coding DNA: TGCGCCAGCATTGACACGATGAGCACAGATACGCAGTATTTT. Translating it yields CASIDTMSTDTQYF.

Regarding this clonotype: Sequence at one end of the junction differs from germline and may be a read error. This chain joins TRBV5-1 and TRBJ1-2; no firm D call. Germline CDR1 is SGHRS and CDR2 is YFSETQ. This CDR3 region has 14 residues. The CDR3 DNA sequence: TGTGCCAGCAGCTCGGGATCCTGGCCCAGTGGCTACACCTTC. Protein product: CASSSGSWPSGYTF.

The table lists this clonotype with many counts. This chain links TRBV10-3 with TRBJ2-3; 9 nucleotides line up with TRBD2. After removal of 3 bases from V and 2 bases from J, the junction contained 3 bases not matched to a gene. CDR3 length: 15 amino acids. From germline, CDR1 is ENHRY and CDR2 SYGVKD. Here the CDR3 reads CAISEIAGATDTQYF. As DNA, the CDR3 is TGTGCCATCAGTGAAATAGCGGGGGCCACAGATACGCAGTATTTT.

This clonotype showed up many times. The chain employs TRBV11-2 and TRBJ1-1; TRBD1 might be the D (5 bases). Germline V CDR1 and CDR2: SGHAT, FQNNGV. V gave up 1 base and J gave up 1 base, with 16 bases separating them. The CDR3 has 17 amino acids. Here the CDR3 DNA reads TGTGCCAGCAGCTTAGGGCGTGGCGGACATACGAACACTGAAGCTTTCTTT. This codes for CASSLGRGGHTNTEAFF.

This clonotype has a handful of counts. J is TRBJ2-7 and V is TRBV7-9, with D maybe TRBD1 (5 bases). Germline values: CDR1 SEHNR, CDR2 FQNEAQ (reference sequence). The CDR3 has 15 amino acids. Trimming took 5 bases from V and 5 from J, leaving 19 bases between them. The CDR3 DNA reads TGTGCCAGCAGCCCGCCCGCCTGGGGCGGCCACGAGCAGTACTTC. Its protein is CASSPPAWGGHEQYF.